This T cell receptor beta chain is drawn from a study of T cell repertoires in cytomegalovirus infection. This clonotype was found many times. No antigen is known for it. Study-level results: The study found HLA-C-restricted CMV-specific TCR beta clonotypes dominating the ex vivo response.

Between the trimmed V and J ends, which lost 1 base and 5 bases, there was a span of 17 bases. In germline, CDR1 is SGHTA, CDR2 FQGNSA. This CDR3 region has 16 residues. TCRdb reprocessed the reads with MiXCR, giving one entry per CDR3 protein. Of approximately 130,000 distinct CDR3 sequences in the sample, about 10% were seen once. The gene calls are TRBV7-2 and TRBJ2-5; D is possibly TRBD1 or TRBD2 (6 bases each). The sequence was obtained from a human donor in good health (CMV status not recorded). Some clones in this sample may be carry-over from other donors' samples. Sequencing input: PBMCs. CDR3 amino acids: CASSLGRGGMMETQYF. The CDR3 DNA sequence: TGTGCCAGCAGCTTAGGGCGAGGGGGGATGATGGAGACCCAGTACTTC.